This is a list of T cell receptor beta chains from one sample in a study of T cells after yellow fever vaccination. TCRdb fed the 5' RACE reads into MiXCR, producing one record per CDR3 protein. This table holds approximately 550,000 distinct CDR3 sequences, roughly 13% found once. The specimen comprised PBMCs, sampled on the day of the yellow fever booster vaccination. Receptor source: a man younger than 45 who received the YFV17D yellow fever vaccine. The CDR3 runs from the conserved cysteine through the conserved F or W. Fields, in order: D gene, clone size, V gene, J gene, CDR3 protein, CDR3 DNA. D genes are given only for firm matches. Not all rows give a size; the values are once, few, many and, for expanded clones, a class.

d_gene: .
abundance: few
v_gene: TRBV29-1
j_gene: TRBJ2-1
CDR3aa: CSATRKGGRNEQFF
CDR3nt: TGCAGCGCTACCCGGAAGGGGGGCCGCAATGAGCAGTTCTTC

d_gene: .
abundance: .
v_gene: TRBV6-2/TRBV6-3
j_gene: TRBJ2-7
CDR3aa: CASSPRPTPSTYEQYF
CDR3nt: TGTGCCAGCAGCCCCCGGCCGACTCCCTCAACCTACGAGCAGTACTTC

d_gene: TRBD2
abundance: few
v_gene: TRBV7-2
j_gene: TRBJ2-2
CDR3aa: CASKRESGGELFF
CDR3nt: TGTGCCAGCAAGCGGGAGTCGGGCGGGGAGCTGTTTTTT

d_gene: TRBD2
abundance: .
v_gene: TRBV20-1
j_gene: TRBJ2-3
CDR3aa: CSAPASGTDTQYF
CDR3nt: TGCAGTGCCCCGGCTAGCGGGACTGATACGCAGTATTTT

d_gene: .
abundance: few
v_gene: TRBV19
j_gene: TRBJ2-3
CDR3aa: CAGRDKDTDTQYF
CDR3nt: TGTGCCGGCAGGGACAAAGACACAGATACGCAGTATTTT

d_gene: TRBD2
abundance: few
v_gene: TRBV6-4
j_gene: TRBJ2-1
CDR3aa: CASSGLAGGGQGQFF
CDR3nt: TGTGCCAGCAGTGGACTAGCGGGAGGAGGGCAAGGGCAGTTCTTC

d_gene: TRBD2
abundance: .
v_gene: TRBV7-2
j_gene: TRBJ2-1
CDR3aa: CASRTSGSIRVNEQFF
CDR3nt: TGTGCCAGCAGAACTAGCGGGAGCATTAGAGTCAATGAGCAGTTCTTC

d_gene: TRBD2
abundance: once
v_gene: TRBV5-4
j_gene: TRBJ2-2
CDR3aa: CARAPGLVGTGELFF
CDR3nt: TGTGCCAGGGCCCCGGGACTAGTCGGCACCGGGGAGCTGTTTTTT

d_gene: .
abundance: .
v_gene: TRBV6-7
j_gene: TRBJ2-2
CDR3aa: CASSSPIRDIGELFF
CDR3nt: TGTGCCAGCAGTTCCCCCATCAGGGATATCGGGGAGCTGTTTTTT

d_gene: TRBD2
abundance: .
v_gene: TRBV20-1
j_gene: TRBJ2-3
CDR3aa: CSASPLVLAGVDTQYF
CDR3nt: TGCAGTGCTTCACCGTTGGTTTTAGCGGGGGTAGATACGCAGTATTTT

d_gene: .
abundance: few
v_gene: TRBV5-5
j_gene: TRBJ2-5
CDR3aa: CASWFRDPGKETQYF
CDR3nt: TGTGCCAGCTGGTTCAGGGATCCCGGGAAAGAGACCCAGTACTTC

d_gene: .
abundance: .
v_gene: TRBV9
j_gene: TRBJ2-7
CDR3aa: CASSAASVSREQYF
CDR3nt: TGTGCCAGCAGCGCGGCTAGCGTTTCTCGCGAGCAGTACTTC

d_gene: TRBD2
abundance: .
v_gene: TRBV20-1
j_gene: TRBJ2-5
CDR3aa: CSASVAGVRQETQYF
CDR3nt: TGCAGTGCGAGCGTAGCGGGAGTTAGGCAAGAGACCCAGTACTTC

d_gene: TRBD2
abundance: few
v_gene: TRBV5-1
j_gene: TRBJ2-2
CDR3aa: CASSRTSGTRTGELFF
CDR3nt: TGCGCCAGCAGCCGGACTAGCGGGACTAGGACCGGGGAGCTGTTTTTT

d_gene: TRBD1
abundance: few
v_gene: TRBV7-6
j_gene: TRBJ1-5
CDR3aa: CASSLLTGNNQPQHF
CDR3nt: TGTGCCAGCAGCCTCCTGACAGGGAACAATCAGCCCCAGCATTTT

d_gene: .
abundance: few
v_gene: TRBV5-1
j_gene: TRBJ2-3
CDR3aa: CASSLEVRGTDTQYF
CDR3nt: TGCGCCAGCAGCTTGGAGGTGCGGGGCACAGATACGCAGTATTTT

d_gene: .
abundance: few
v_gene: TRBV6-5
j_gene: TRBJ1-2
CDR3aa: CASSYSEVPYGYTF
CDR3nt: TGTGCCAGCAGTTACTCGGAGGTACCCTATGGCTACACCTTC

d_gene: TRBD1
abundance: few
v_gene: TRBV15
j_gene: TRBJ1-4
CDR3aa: CATSSPGQGNEKLFF
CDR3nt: TGTGCCACCAGCAGTCCGGGACAGGGTAATGAAAAACTGTTTTTT

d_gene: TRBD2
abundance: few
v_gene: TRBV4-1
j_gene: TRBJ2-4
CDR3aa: CASSLGTSDKNIQYF
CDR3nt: TGCGCCAGCAGCCTGGGGACTAGCGACAAAAACATTCAGTACTTC

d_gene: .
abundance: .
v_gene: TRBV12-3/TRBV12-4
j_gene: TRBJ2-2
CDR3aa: CASSSGHTGELFF
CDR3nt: TGTGCCAGCAGTTCTGGGCACACCGGGGAGCTGTTTTTT

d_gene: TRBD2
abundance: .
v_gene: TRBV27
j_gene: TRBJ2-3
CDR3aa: CASSLWWTSGSGTDTQYF
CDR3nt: TGTGCCAGCAGTTTATGGTGGACTAGCGGGAGTGGTACAGATACGCAGTATTTT

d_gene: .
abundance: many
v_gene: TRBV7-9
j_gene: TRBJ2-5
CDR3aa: CASSLGTVEETQYF
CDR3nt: TGTGCCAGCAGCTTAGGGACAGTTGAAGAGACCCAGTACTTC

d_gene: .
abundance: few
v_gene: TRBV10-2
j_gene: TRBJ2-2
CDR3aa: CASSARPTGELFF
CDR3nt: TGCGCCAGCAGTGCCAGACCCACCGGGGAGCTGTTTTTT

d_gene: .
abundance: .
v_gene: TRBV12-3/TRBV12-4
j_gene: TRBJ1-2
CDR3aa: CASRTDSNYGYTF
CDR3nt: TGTGCCAGCAGGACGGACTCTAACTATGGCTACACCTTC

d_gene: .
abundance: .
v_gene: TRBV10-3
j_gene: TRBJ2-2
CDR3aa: CAISEVTGTGELFF
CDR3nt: TGTGCCATCAGTGAGGTCACAGGCACCGGGGAGCTGTTTTTT

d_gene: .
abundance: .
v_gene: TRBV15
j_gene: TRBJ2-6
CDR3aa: CATSRDRGAASGANVLTF
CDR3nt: TGTGCCACCAGCAGAGATCGGGGAGCGGCCTCTGGGGCCAACGTCCTGACTTTC

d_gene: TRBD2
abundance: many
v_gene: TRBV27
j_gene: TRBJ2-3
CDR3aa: CASSAQLAGPGNTQYF
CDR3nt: TGTGCCAGCAGTGCCCAACTAGCGGGGCCCGGGAATACGCAGTATTTT

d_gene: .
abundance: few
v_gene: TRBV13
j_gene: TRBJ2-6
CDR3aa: CASSAAGSGANVLTF
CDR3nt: TGTGCCAGCAGCGCGGCGGGCTCTGGGGCCAACGTCCTGACTTTC

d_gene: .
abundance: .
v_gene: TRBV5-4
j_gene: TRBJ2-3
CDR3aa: CASGLRATRSTDTQYF
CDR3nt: TGTGCCAGCGGACTTCGGGCCACTAGGAGCACAGATACGCAGTATTTT

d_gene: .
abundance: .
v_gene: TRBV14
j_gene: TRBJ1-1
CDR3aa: CASSQDQNTEAFF
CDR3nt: TGTGCCAGCAGCCAAGATCAGAACACTGAAGCTTTCTTT

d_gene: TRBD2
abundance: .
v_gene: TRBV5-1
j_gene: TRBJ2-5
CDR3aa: CASSSGGGAQETQYF
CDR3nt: TGCGCCAGCAGCTCCGGGGGAGGGGCTCAAGAGACCCAGTACTTC

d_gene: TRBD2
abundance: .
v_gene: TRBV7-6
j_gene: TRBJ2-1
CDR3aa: CASSLLRGYETSGRSEQFF
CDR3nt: TGTGCCAGCAGCTTACTTAGGGGGTACGAGACTAGCGGGAGAAGTGAGCAGTTCTTC

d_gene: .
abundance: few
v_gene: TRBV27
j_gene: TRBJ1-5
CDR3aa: CASKLNRYSNQPQHF
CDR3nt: TGTGCCAGCAAACTCAACAGGTACAGCAATCAGCCCCAGCATTTT

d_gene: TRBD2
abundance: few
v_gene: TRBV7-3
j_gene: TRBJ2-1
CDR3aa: CASSLFSGSGNEQFF
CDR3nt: TGTGCCAGCAGCTTATTTAGCGGGAGTGGCAATGAGCAGTTCTTC

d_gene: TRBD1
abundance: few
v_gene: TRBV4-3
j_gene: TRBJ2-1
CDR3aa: CASSIDRGPYNEQFF
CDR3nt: TGCGCCAGCTCTATTGACAGGGGACCCTACAATGAGCAGTTCTTC

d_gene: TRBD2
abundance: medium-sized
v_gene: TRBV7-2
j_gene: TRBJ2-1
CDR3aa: CASSPTLLAGFSYNEQFF
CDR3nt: TGTGCCAGCAGCCCCACCCTACTAGCGGGGTTTTCCTACAATGAGCAGTTCTTC

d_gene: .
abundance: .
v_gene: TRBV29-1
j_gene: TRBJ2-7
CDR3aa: CSVQDPSYEQYF
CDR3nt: TGCAGCGTCCAGGATCCCTCCTACGAGCAGTACTTC

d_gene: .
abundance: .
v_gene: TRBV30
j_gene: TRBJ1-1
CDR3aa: CAWSVREGRTNTEAFF
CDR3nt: TGTGCCTGGAGTGTACGTGAGGGCAGAACGAACACTGAAGCTTTCTTT

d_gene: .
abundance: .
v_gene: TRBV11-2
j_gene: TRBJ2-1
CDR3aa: CASSFNPPNNEQFF
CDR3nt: TGTGCCAGCAGCTTTAACCCTCCCAACAATGAGCAGTTCTTC

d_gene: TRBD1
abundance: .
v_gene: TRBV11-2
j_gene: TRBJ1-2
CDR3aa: CASSLEGTGFGYTF
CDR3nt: TGTGCCAGCAGCTTAGAGGGGACAGGGTTTGGCTACACCTTC

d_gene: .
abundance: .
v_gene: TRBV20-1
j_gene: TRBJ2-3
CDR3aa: CSAGQSGGTDTQYF
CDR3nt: TGCAGTGCTGGACAATCAGGGGGCACAGATACGCAGTATTTT

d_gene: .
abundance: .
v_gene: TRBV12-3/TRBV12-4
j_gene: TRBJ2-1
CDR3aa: CASSLASGTGNEQFF
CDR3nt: TGTGCCAGCAGTTTGGCTAGCGGGACAGGGAATGAGCAGTTCTTC

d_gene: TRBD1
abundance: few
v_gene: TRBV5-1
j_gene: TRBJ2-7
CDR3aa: CASSVGGQGPYEQYF
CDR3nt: TGCGCCAGCAGCGTTGGGGGACAGGGACCCTACGAGCAGTACTTC

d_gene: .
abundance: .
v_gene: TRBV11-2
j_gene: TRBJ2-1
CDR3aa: CASSLYGGTEQFF
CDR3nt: TGTGCCAGCAGCTTGTACGGGGGTACTGAGCAGTTCTTC

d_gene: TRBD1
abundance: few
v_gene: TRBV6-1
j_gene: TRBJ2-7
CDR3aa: CASRGDRVGYEQYF
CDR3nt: TGTGCCAGCAGGGGGGACAGGGTGGGCTACGAGCAGTACTTC

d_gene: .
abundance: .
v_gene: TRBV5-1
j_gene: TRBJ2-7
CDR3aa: CASSPQRTTSSYEQYF
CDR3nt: TGCGCCAGCAGCCCCCAAAGGACAACGAGCTCCTACGAGCAGTACTTC

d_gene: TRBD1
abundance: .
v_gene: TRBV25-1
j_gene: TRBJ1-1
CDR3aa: CASSGTGESEAFF
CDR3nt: TGTGCCAGCAGTGGGACAGGGGAGTCTGAAGCTTTCTTT

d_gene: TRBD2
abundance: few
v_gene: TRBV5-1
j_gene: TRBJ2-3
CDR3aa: CASSFPAGGLSSTDTQYF
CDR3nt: TGCGCCAGCAGCTTCCCCGCGGGAGGCCTCTCTAGCACAGATACGCAGTATTTT

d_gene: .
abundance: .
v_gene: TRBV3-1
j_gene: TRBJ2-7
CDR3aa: CASSETIRTYEQYF
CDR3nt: TGTGCCAGCAGCGAAACTATTAGGACCTACGAGCAGTACTTC

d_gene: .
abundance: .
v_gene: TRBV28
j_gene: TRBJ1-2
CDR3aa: CASRVGNYGYTF
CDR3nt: TGTGCCAGCAGGGTTGGGAACTATGGCTACACCTTC

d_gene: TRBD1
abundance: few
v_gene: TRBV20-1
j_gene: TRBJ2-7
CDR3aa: CSATGTGSYEQYF
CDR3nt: TGCAGTGCTACCGGGACAGGCTCCTACGAGCAGTACTTC

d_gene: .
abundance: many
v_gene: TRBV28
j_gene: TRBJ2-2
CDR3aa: CASSLTLGNTGELFF
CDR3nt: TGTGCCAGCAGTTTAACTTTGGGGAACACCGGGGAGCTGTTTTTT

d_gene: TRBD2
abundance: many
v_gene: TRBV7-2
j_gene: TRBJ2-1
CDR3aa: CASSRGLAAGNEQFF
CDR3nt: TGTGCCAGCAGCCGAGGACTAGCGGCAGGCAATGAGCAGTTCTTC